This T cell receptor beta chain originates from a study of Graves' ophthalmopathy and Graves' hyperthyroidism. Germline V CDR1 and CDR2: SGHVS, FQNEAQ. V lost 3 bases and J lost 3, with 14 bases in between. The CDR3 totals 15 residues. The study amplified TCR beta CDR3 regions using RNA transcripts. HTBI primers were used in a first-round RT-PCR, which preceded a second-round multiplex PCR. TCRdb fed the multiplex PCR reads into MiXCR, producing one record per CDR3 protein. The sample has just over 600,000 distinct CDR3 sequences; 20% to 25% are singletons. Sequencing was performed on peripheral blood. The source is a woman between 18 and 29 years old with stable Graves' hyperthyroidism. Some clones in this sample may be carry-over from other donors' samples. The gene calls are TRBV7-8 and TRBJ1-2; D not resolved. Here the CDR3 DNA reads TGTGCCAGCAGCTTTGGTGCAGGCGGGGACTATGGCTACACCTTC. This translates into CASSFGAGGDYGYTF.